One sample yielded the 5 T cell receptor beta chains listed below, sequenced in a study of cytomegalovirus exposure and HLA in healthy donors. Vbeta (60) and Jbeta (13) primers were used in the PCR. Libraries were prepared by immunoSEQ multiplex PCR; TCRdb keeps only in-frame clonotypes and omits some of them. The sample holds roughly 160,000 clones, around 80% seen once. Sequencing was done on a sample of PBMCs. These receptors originate from a man in his forties or fifties in good health and CMV-seronegative.

The chain links TRBV28 to TRBJ2-5, with D possibly matching TRBD1 (6 bases). Per germline, CDR1 MDHEN and CDR2 SYDVKM. There are 13 residues in the CDR3. Trimming left V 6 bases short and J 5 bases short, with 13 bases between. The DNA of the CDR3 is TGTGCCAGCAGGTCAGGGGTTCTGGAGACCCAGTACTTC. This encodes CASRSGVLETQYF.

This chain uses TRBV19 with TRBJ1-5, with a weak D call TRBD1 (5 bases). V was pared by 3 bases and J by 6 bases, with 15 bases between. The CDR3 runs 15 residues. Germline CDR1 is LNHDA and CDR2 is SQIVND (reference sequence). DNA for the CDR3: TGTGCCAGTAGTATCTACGGGGGGATCGGTCAGCCCCAGCATTTT. Residues: CASSIYGGIGQPQHF.

This chain connects TRBV28 to TRBJ2-7; D is unresolved. Germline CDR1 and CDR2: MDHEN and SYDVKM. This CDR3 spans 12 amino acids. The V gene lost 3 bases and the J gene lost 3 bases, with 6 bases spanning the gap. CDR3 coding DNA: TGTGCCAGCAGTTTTTCCCTCTACGAGCAGTACTTC. Translated, it gives CASSFSLYEQYF.

This chain joins TRBV6-6 and TRBJ2-2; 7 bases agree with TRBD2. CDR1 and CDR2 from the germline V gene are MNHNY and SVGAGI (reference sequence). J gave up 4 bases and V 6 bases, and 2 bases lay outside the gene matches. The CDR3 is 13 amino acids. DNA of the CDR3: TGTGCCAGCAGGAGGGAGGGCACCGGGGAGCTGTTTTTT. Its translation is CASRREGTGELFF.

The chain uses TRBV28 and TRBJ1-3, with 8 bases aligning to TRBD1. The CDR3 is made up of 15 amino acids. Trimming at V came to 6 bases and at J to 4 bases, leaving 8 bases not matched to a gene. CDR1 is MDHEN, CDR2 SYDVKM, per germline. The CDR3 DNA reads TGTGCCAGCAGGTCAGGGGGCTTTCAAGGAAACACCATATATTTT. Translating it yields CASRSGGFQGNTIYF.